The 27 T cell receptor beta chains listed next were all sequenced from one sample in a study of CD8 T cells in ankylosing spondylitis. In TCRdb, the 5' RACE reads were re-called with MiXCR into one record per CDR3 protein. Of under 10,000 distinct CDR3 sequences detected, 3% to 5% appear once; the ten largest clones hold 10%. The sequenced sample was blood, either unsorted or a sorted T cell fraction (not recorded which). These receptors were obtained from a female donor with ankylosing spondylitis or in good health (not recorded which).

This clonotype was counted ten times or more. This chain connects TRBV9 to TRBJ1-1, with 8 bases aligning to TRBD1. The germline CDR1 and CDR2 sequences are SGDLS and YYNGEE. This CDR3 region has 16 residues. V lost 0 bases to trimming and J lost 1 base; unmatched junction nucleotides: 5. Here the CDR3 reads CASSVAVDRANTEAFF. For the CDR3, the DNA is TGTGCCAGCAGCGTAGCGGTGGACAGGGCGAACACTGAAGCTTTCTTT.

This clonotype was recorded many times. The chain is built from TRBV9 and TRBJ2-2; D remains unclear. There are 12 residues in the CDR3. Germline V lookup: CDR1 SGDLS, CDR2 YYNGEE. The V and J ends lost 4 bases and 6 bases respectively, with 7 bases between them. The CDR3 reads CASSSESGELFF. DNA for the CDR3: TGTGCCAGCAGCTCTGAATCCGGGGAGCTGTTTTTT.

This clonotype has at least ten counts. This chain links TRBV9 with TRBJ2-2; D unresolved. Trimming stripped 0 bases from V and 2 bases from J, with 8 bases between. The germline gives CDR1 SGDLS, CDR2 YYNGEE. CDR3 size: 15 residues. In DNA, the CDR3 is TGTGCCAGCAGCGTAGCCTCGCTCAACACCGGGGAGCTGTTTTTT. As protein: CASSVASLNTGELFF.

This clonotype was picked up many times. The rearrangement uses TRBV9 and TRBJ2-3; 12 nucleotides agree with TRBD2. From germline, CDR1 is SGDLS and CDR2 YYNGEE. The CDR3 spans 14 residues. Trimming took 9 bases from V and 0 from J; bases not matched to a gene: 2. The CDR3 is CATSGGASTDTQYF. The CDR3 nucleotides read TGTGCCACTAGCGGGGGGGCTAGCACAGATACGCAGTATTTT.

There are a few counts of this clonotype. The rearrangement links TRBV9 to TRBJ2-3, with 7 bases fitting TRBD2. This CDR3 region has 15 residues. CDR1 and CDR2 (germline): SGDLS, YYNGEE. V trimming: 4 bases; J trimming: 2 bases; junction bases outside the gene matches: 7. The CDR3 region is CASSPYGGNTDTQYF. The CDR3 DNA follows: TGTGCCAGCAGCCCTTACGGGGGGAACACAGATACGCAGTATTTT.

This clonotype was seen repeatedly, ten times or more. The chain couples TRBV9 to TRBJ2-3; perhaps D is TRBD1 or TRBD2 (5 bases each). Trimming pared 3 bases from V and 0 bases from J, leaving 23 bases between. The V gene's germline CDR1 is SGDLS and CDR2 YYNGEE. This CDR3 region has 19 residues. The CDR3: CASSGKRDHPWTSTDTQYF. DNA for the CDR3: TGTGCCAGCAGCGGTAAAAGGGACCACCCATGGACTAGCACAGATACGCAGTATTTT.

This clonotype was counted ten times or more. The genes are TRBV9 and TRBJ2-1, with 8 bases aligning to TRBD2. The CDR3 spans 16 residues. The germline gives CDR1 SGDLS, CDR2 YYNGEE. V trimming: 0 bases; J trimming: 2 bases; junction bases outside the gene matches: 4. The CDR3 loop reads CASSVDGAGAYNEQFF. The CDR3 DNA follows: TGTGCCAGCAGCGTAGATGGAGCGGGGGCCTACAATGAGCAGTTCTTC.

This clonotype was recorded at least ten times. The chain carries TRBV9 and TRBJ1-1; 7 bases align to TRBD1. This CDR3 contains 14 residues. The J segment lost 6 bases and the V segment lost 0 bases, leaving 5 bases of the junction unmatched. Germline V gene data show CDR1 as SGDLS and CDR2 as YYNGEE. CDR3 coding DNA: TGTGCCAGCAGCGTAGGGCAGGGGGAGCCTGAAGCTTTCTTT. Translation gives CASSVGQGEPEAFF.

This clonotype rates as medium-sized (0.01 to 0.1%). CDR3: CASSLGTGGFAQPQHF. Here the CDR3 DNA reads TGTGCCAGCAGCTTGGGGACGGGGGGGTTTGCTCAGCCCCAGCATTTT. V and J are TRBV9 and TRBJ1-5, with D tentatively TRBD1 (5 bases). The CDR3 has 16 amino acids. Germline V CDR1 and CDR2: SGDLS, YYNGEE. V was trimmed by 4 bases and J by 6 bases, leaving 20 bases between them.

This clonotype was seen many times. This chain joins TRBV9 and TRBJ1-2, with D unresolved. The CDR3 has 14 amino acids. V was clipped by 3 bases and J by 4 bases, with 13 bases between them. Germline V gives CDR1 SGDLS, CDR2 YYNGEE. CDR3 DNA: TGTGCCAGCAGCGACCGAGAACAGTTCTATGGCTACACCTTC. Protein product: CASSDREQFYGYTF.

There are many counts of this clonotype. The chain joins TRBV9 to TRBJ1-2; D is perhaps TRBD1 (6 bases). The germline V and J ends were trimmed by 4 bases and 8 bases, with 15 bases remaining between them. The CDR3 has 13 residues. Germline-derived CDR1 and CDR2 are SGDLS and YYNGEE. CDR3 sequence (DNA): TGTGCCAGCAGCCCGCCGGGGGGCTGGGGCTACACCTTC. It specifies CASSPPGGWGYTF.

There are a few counts of this clonotype. The rearrangement joins TRBV9 to TRBJ2-2; tentative D call: TRBD1 (6 bases). V was clipped by 3 bases and J by 2 bases, with 14 bases between them. CDR3 length: 16 residues. The germline gives CDR1 SGDLS, CDR2 YYNGEE. CDR3 nucleotides: TGTGCCAGCAGCGGATTCGGGACATTTAACACCGGGGAGCTGTTTTTT. This translates into CASSGFGTFNTGELFF.

This clonotype is judged medium-sized. The J gene is TRBJ1-1, the V gene TRBV9, with D unresolved. Germline values: CDR1 SGDLS, CDR2 YYNGEE. This CDR3 region has 15 residues. The V gene lost 1 base and the J gene lost 3 bases, with 13 bases spanning the gap. CDR3 sequence: CASSVNLGRDTEAFF. CDR3 bases: TGTGCCAGCAGCGTAAATCTGGGGAGGGACACTGAAGCTTTCTTT.

This clonotype is classed as medium-sized. The chain uses TRBV9 and TRBJ1-5; no clear D gene. Germline V gene lookup returns CDR1 SGDLS and CDR2 YYNGEE. The length of the CDR3 is 13 residues. V was pared by 3 bases and J by 3 bases, with 7 bases between. DNA for the CDR3: TGTGCCAGCAGCGCCCAGGTCAATCAGCCCCAGCATTTT. Its translation: CASSAQVNQPQHF.

This clonotype is categorized as medium-sized. This chain uses TRBV9 with TRBJ1-1, with D uncertain. Germline CDR1 and CDR2: SGDLS and YYNGEE. The CDR3 runs 13 residues. The V end was cut by 4 bases, the J end by 1 base, with 8 bases between. The CDR3 DNA reads as TGTGCCAGCAGCTGGGGAGGGAACACTGAAGCTTTCTTT. Translation: CASSWGGNTEAFF.

By sample share, this clonotype is medium-sized. The chain couples TRBV9 to TRBJ1-1; 7 nucleotides align to TRBD1. V shed 2 bases, J shed 5 bases, and the junction held 6 bases outside the gene matches. Per germline, CDR1 SGDLS and CDR2 YYNGEE. The CDR3 has 14 residues. The CDR3 loop is CASSVEGARTEAFF. The CDR3 nucleotides are TGTGCCAGCAGCGTTGAGGGGGCGAGAACTGAAGCTTTCTTT.

The sample holds many counts of this clonotype. In DNA form, the CDR3 reads TGTGCCAGCAGCGTCCGCGGGACGGGTAGCACAGATACGCAGTATTTT. Residues: CASSVRGTGSTDTQYF. The V call is TRBV9, the J call TRBJ2-3; D possibly corresponds to TRBD2 (6 bases). The CDR3 extends over 16 amino acids. V lost 2 bases and J lost 0, with 13 bases in between. Germline V lookup: CDR1 SGDLS, CDR2 YYNGEE.

At least ten counts were recorded for this clonotype. The chain carries TRBV9 and TRBJ1-1; D may be TRBD1 (6 bases). The germline CDR1 and CDR2 sequences are SGDLS and YYNGEE. Deletions cut 3 bases from V and 0 bases from J, with 18 bases between. The CDR3 extends over 17 amino acids. CDR3 DNA: TGTGCCAGCAGCGCGATCAACAGGGTATCGGTGAACACTGAAGCTTTCTTT. As protein: CASSAINRVSVNTEAFF.

This clonotype has a count of ten or more. This chain uses TRBV9 with TRBJ2-7; D is uncertain. The length of the CDR3 is 17 residues. Germline V gene sequence: CDR1 SGDLS, CDR2 YYNGEE. Deletions cut 4 bases from V and 7 bases from J, with 27 bases between. The DNA for the CDR3 is TGTGCCAGCAGCACGAGCCCAGACCTAGGCCCCGAGAGGGAGCAGTACTTC. Translated, it gives CASSTSPDLGPEREQYF.

Sample share makes this clonotype medium-sized. V is TRBV9 and J is TRBJ2-3, with TRBD2 matching 7 bases. The junction had 10 bases not matched to a gene; V was cut back by 2 bases and J by 1 base. CDR3 length: 17 residues. Germline V gene data show CDR1 as SGDLS and CDR2 as YYNGEE. The CDR3 is CASSVAPGGAGTDTQYF. CDR3 bases: TGTGCCAGCAGCGTTGCGCCGGGGGGAGCGGGCACAGATACGCAGTATTTT. The full variable domain, rest sourced from reference TRBV9 and TRBJ2-3, is DSGVTQTPKHLITATGQRVTLRCSPRSGDLSVYWYQQSLDQGLQFLIQYYNGEERAKGNILERFSAQQFPDLHSELNLSSLELGDSALYFCASSVAPGGAGTDTQYFGPGTRLTVL.

This clonotype was observed many times. This chain links TRBV9 with TRBJ2-5; no firm D call. CDR1 and CDR2 (germline): SGDLS, YYNGEE. Trimming took off 0 bases at V and 3 bases at J, with 6 bases between the two ends. This CDR3 has 13 residues. CDR3 sequence: CASSVDWEETQYF. The CDR3 DNA reads TGTGCCAGCAGCGTAGATTGGGAAGAGACCCAGTACTTC. Supplemented by reference TRBV9 and TRBJ2-5, the full variable domain reads DSGVTQTPKHLITATGQRVTLRCSPRSGDLSVYWYQQSLDQGLQFLIQYYNGEERAKGNILERFSAQQFPDLHSELNLSSLELGDSALYFCASSVDWEETQYFGPGTRLLVL.

This chain links TRBV9 with TRBJ1-1, with no clear D. The CDR3 covers 14 residues. Looked up from germline, CDR1 is SGDLS and CDR2 is YYNGEE. Trimming removed 5 bases from V and 0 bases from J, with 11 bases in between. CDR3 sequence (DNA): TGTGCCAGCAGTCCGGGCAGCATGAACACTGAAGCTTTCTTT. It yields the protein CASSPGSMNTEAFF.

The chain employs TRBV9 and TRBJ2-2, with D maybe TRBD2 (6 bases). The CDR3 is made up of 12 amino acids. The V end was cut by 9 bases, the J end by 5 bases, with 11 bases between. Germline CDR1 reads SGDLS; CDR2 reads YYNGEE. The CDR3 loop reads CATKEGTGELFF. The CDR3 nucleotides are TGTGCCACCAAGGAGGGGACCGGGGAGCTGTTTTTT.

In its sample, this clonotype was seen many times. In nucleotides, the CDR3 is TGTGCCAGCAGCGTAGATACGAACACTGAAGCTTTCTTT. Protein: CASSVDTNTEAFF. The V gene is TRBV9, the J gene TRBJ1-1; no definite D call. Between the trimmed V and J ends, which lost 0 bases and 1 base, there was a span of 4 bases. CDR1 SGDLS and CDR2 YYNGEE come from the germline V gene. The length of the CDR3 is 13 residues.

This clonotype was seen only a few times. This rearrangement joins TRBV9 to TRBJ2-1; D is possibly TRBD2 (6 bases). This CDR3 is 13 amino acids long. From germline, CDR1 is SGDLS and CDR2 YYNGEE. Trimming removed 0 bases at V and 7 bases at J, with 8 bases between. CDR3 region: CASSVGLGNEQFF. CDR3 nucleotide sequence: TGTGCCAGCAGCGTAGGACTAGGTAATGAGCAGTTCTTC.

This clonotype showed up many times. The chain joins TRBV9 to TRBJ2-7; 8 bases fit TRBD2. V was pared by 0 bases and J by 6 bases, with 8 bases of the junction left unmatched. Germline V gene data show CDR1 as SGDLS and CDR2 as YYNGEE. The CDR3 has 15 amino acids. CDR3 sequence reads: CASSVGAGGIPEQYF. In DNA, the CDR3 is TGTGCCAGCAGCGTAGGGGCGGGGGGAATACCCGAGCAGTACTTC.

This clonotype was picked up a small number of times. In DNA form, the CDR3 reads TGTGCCAGCAGCGCCGGGGGCACCGGGGAGCTGTTTTTT. It is translated as CASSAGGTGELFF. The rearrangement joins TRBV9 to TRBJ2-2; possibly TRBD2 for D (6 bases). This CDR3 region has 13 residues. The germline CDR1 and CDR2 sequences are SGDLS and YYNGEE. Trimming took 3 bases from V and 4 from J, leaving 7 bases between them.